Sequencing of this T cell receptor (beta chain) was carried out in a study of control samples from healthy donors and cancer patients. The data were produced by immunoSEQ multiplex PCR, yet TCRdb's version contains in-frame clones alone and is incomplete. This sample has approximately 160,000 clones, with around 95% found just once. The CDR3 totals 13 residues. V lost 5 bases and J lost 7; bases outside the gene matches: 3. The germline gives CDR1 SGHAT, CDR2 FQNNGV. This chain uses TRBV11-2 with TRBJ2-4; 9 positions match TRBD1. The source material was blood. The sequence derives from a woman aged 55-69 years in good health. The CDR3 loop is CASSRDRVNIQYF. For the CDR3, the DNA is TGTGCCAGCAGCCGGGACAGGGTGAACATTCAGTACTTC.